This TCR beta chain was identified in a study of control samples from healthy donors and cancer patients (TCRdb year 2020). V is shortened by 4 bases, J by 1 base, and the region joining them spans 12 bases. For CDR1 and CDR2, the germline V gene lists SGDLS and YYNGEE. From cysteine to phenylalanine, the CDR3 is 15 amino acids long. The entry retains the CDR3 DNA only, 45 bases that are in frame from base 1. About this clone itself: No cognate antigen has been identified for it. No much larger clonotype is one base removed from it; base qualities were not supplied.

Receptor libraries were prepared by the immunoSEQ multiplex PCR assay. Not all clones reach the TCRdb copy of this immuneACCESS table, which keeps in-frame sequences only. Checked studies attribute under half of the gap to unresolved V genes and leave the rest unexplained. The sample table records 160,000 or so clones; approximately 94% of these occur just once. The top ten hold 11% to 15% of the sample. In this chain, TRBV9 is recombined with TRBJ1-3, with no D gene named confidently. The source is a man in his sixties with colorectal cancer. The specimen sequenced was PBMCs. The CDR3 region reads CASSPHGESGNTIYF. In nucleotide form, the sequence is TGTGCCAGCAGCCCACACGGGGAGTCTGGAAACACCATATATTTT.